The present entry profiles one T cell receptor beta chain with its context. Its antigen remains unidentified. The data derive from a study of cytomegalovirus exposure and HLA in healthy donors. Across the study: According to later analysis, the same platform produced the 90 to 150 validation and 666 first-cohort repertoires. Points from the study as a whole: Usually a TCR sequence was rare, but some public TCRs were found in many donors. Subsequent analysis revealed that first-cohort TCR clusters tended to co-occur in the 110 or so validation repertoires.

The germline gives CDR1 SGHVS, CDR2 FQNEAQ. This CDR3 spans 13 amino acids. V lost 2 bases to trimming and J lost 5 bases, with 7 bases between them. Profiling relied on immunoSEQ multiplex PCR, and the TCRdb table lists in-frame clones only, not all of them. The profile shows 130,000 to 150,000 clones, roughly nine tenths of them singletons. The donors were part of the roughly 110-subject validation cohort, which stood apart from the roughly 730-subject first cohort. The clonotype was recovered from a woman under 30 in good health and CMV-seropositive. Sequencing was performed on PBMCs. The chain is built from TRBV7-8 and TRBJ2-1; D not resolved. The CDR3 region is CASSLMPNNEQFF. DNA of the CDR3: TGTGCCAGCAGCTTAATGCCTAACAATGAGCAGTTCTTC.